This T cell receptor (beta chain) was profiled in a study of breast tumors, draining lymph nodes, adjacent tissues. Study-level results: The data were judged consistent with most tumor T cells coming from lymph node and expanding in tumor.

Regarding this clonotype: Its cognate antigen is unknown.

Axillary draining lymph nodes of breast cancer patients supplied the node samples. TCRdb redid the calling of the multiplex PCR reads with MiXCR, one entry per CDR3 protein. This sample has about 230,000 distinct CDR3 sequences, with around 32% found just once. This CDR3 spans 15 amino acids. Germline V lookup: CDR1 MNHEY, CDR2 SMNVEV (reference sequence). J gave up 3 bases and V 7 bases, and 12 bases lay outside the gene matches. Material: axillary lymph node tissue. The sequence was collected from a female donor with breast cancer. Some clones in this sample may be carry-over from other donors' samples. The genes are TRBV27 and TRBJ2-7; 7 bases match TRBD2. DNA of the CDR3: TGTGCCAGCATGATGAAGACTAGCTGGAACTACGAGCAGTACTTC. This encodes CASMMKTSWNYEQYF.